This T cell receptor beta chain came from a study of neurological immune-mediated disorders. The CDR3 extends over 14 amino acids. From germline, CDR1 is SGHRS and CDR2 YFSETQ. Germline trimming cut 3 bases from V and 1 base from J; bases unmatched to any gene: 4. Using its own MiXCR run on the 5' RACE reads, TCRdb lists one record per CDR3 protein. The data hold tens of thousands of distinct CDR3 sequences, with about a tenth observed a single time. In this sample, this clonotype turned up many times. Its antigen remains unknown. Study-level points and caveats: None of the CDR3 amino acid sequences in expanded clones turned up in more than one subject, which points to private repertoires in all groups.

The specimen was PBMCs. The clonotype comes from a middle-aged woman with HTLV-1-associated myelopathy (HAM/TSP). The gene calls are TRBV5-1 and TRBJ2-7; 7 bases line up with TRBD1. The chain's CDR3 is CASSWTGGSYEQYF. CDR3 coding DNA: TGCGCCAGCAGCTGGACAGGTGGTTCCTACGAGCAGTACTTC.